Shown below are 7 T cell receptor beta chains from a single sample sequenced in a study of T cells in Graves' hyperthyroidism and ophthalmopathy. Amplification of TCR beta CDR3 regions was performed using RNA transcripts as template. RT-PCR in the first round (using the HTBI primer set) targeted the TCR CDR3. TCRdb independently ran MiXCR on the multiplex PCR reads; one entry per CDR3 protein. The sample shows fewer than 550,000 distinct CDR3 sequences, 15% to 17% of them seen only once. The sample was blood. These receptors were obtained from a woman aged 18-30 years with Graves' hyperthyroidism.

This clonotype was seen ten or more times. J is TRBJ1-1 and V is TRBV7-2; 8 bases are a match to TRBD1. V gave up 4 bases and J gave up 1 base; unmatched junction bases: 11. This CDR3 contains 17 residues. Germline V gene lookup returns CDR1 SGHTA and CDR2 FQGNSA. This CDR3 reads CASSSLTGGIWNTEAFF. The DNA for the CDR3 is TGTGCCAGCAGCTCATTAACAGGGGGTATTTGGAACACTGAAGCTTTCTTT.

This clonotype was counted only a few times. CDR3 sequence (DNA): TGTGCCAGCAGCGATGCGAGAGGGGGCACTGGAAACACCATATATTTT. The encoded protein is CASSDARGGTGNTIYF. The chain has TRBV9 and TRBJ1-3; 7 positions agree with TRBD1. The CDR3 runs 16 residues. V was pared by 3 bases and J by 2 bases, with 8 bases of the junction left unmatched. Germline CDR1 reads SGDLS; CDR2 reads YYNGEE.

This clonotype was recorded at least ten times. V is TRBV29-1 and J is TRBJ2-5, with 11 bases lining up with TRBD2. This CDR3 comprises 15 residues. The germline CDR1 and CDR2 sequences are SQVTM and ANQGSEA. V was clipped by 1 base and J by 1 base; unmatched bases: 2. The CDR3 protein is CSVEGSGRAQETQYF. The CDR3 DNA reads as TGCAGCGTTGAAGGTAGCGGGAGGGCCCAAGAGACCCAGTACTTC.

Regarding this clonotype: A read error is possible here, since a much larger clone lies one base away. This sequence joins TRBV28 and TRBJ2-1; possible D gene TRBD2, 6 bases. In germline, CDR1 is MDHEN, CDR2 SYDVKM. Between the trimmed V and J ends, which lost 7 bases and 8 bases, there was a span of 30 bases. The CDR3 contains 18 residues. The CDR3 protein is CASNGPPPLGGFNDEQFF. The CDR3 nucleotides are TGTGCCAGCAATGGGCCCCCGCCACTTGGGGGGTTCAACGATGAGCAGTTCTTC.

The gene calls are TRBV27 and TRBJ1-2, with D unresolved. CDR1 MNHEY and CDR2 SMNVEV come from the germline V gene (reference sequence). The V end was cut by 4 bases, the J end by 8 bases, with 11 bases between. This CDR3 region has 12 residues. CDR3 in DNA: TGTGCCAGCAGTTCGCCGGTCGGCGGCTACACCTTC. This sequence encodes CASSSPVGGYTF.

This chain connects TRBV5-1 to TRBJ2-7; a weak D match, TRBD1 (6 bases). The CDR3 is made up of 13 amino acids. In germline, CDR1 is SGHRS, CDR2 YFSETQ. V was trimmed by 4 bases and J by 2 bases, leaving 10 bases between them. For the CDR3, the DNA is TGCGCCAGCAGCCCAGGGGTCACCTACGAGCAGTACTTC. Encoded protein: CASSPGVTYEQYF.

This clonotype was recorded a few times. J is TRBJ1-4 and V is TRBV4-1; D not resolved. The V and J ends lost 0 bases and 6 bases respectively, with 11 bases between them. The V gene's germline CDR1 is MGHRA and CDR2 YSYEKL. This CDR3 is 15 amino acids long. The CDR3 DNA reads TGCGCCAGCAGCCAAGATGTTCCTGGGGATGAAAAACTGTTTTTT. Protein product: CASSQDVPGDEKLFF.